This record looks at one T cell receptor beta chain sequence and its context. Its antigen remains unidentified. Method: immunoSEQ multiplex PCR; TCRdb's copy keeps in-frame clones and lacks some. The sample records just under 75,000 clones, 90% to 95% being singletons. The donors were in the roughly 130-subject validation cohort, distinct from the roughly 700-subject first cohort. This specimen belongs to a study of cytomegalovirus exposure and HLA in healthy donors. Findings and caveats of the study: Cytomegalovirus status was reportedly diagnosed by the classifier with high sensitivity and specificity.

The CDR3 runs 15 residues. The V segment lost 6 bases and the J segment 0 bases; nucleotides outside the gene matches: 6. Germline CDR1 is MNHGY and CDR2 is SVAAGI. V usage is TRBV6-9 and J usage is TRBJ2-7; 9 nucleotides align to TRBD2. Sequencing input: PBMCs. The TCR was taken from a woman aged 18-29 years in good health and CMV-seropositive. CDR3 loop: CASSELAGSSYEQYF. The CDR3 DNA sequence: TGTGCCAGCAGCGAACTAGCGGGTAGCTCCTACGAGCAGTACTTC.